What follows is one T cell receptor beta chain and its context. The target antigen is unknown. TCRdb's table, derived via immunoSEQ multiplex PCR, lists solely in-frame clones and lacks some. Among about 12,000 clones listed, 93% were seen once. The V end was cut by 6 bases, the J end by 7 bases, with 28 bases between. The CDR3 is 17 residues long. The germline V gene encodes CDR1 MNHNS and CDR2 SASEGT. This record comes from a study of regulatory and conventional T cells in RAG deficiency. Broader study findings: Control T-cell subsets had markedly higher Shannon entropy and lower Simpson indices than RAG-deficient patients. Sorted Omenn CD25-high CD127-low cells may not be bona fide Tregs.

Genomic DNA came from blood conventional CD4+ T cells gated CD25-low CD127-high. These same records also appear under a second study, on regulatory T cells. From that study: Primers: 52 TRBV forward and 13 TRBJ reverse.

Sequences were obtained from CD4+ effector T cells sorted from blood. The receptor was isolated from a human donor in good health. The chain joins TRBV6-1 to TRBJ2-7, with a possible D match to TRBD2 (6 bases). CDR3 protein: CASSEKEGFFSSWEQYF. Written as DNA, the CDR3 is TGTGCCAGCAGCGAAAAGGAGGGGTTTTTCTCCTCGTGGGAGCAGTACTTC.